What follows is one T cell receptor (beta chain) and its context. The clone's antigen remains unknown. Base qualities are missing; no much larger clone stands one base away. TCRbeta CDR3 regions were amplified from genomic DNA by means of the immunoSEQ Assay, a bias-controlled multiplex PCR. As for the original processing: Nucleated cell counts per sample were estimated from amplification of reference gene primers within the assay. To quantify the absolute abundance of each unique TCRbeta CDR3 rearrangement, sequence reads were collapsed and filtered. For each sample, productive Simpson clonality was calculated as the square root of Simpson's diversity index across productive rearrangements. The table was pulled from immuneACCESS by TCRdb, which kept in-frame rearrangements only. Such tables lose some clones; where checked, under half of the loss comes from unresolved V genes, and the rest has no known cause. V, J and clone size are taken as reported in that table, and D and trimming were inferred from the DNA itself. The sample table lists about 340,000 clones, around 83% of them with a count of one. Together, the top ten hold around 3% of the sample.

This sample is part of a study of blood T cell repertoires in COVID-19 (dated by TCRdb to between 2020 and 2021). The study in broad terms: Samples from collaborators originated in the United States, Italy and Spain and spanned both the acute and convalescent phases of COVID-19. The prospective study material was composed of cDNA or gDNA derived from T cells, B-cell-depleted T cells, or PBMCs. The dataset comprised deeply sampled blood TCRbeta repertoires from subjects exposed to, actively infected with, or recovered from COVID-19. The repertoires were released in a freely available public database intended as a resource for research on the immune response to SARS-CoV-2. Samples came from the ongoing ImmuneRACE study (first 160 participants) plus 1,254 subjects from 6 global collaborators. A de-identified subject ID, COVID-19 status, age in years and sex were almost always included in the sample metadata. HLA class I and class II types, where available, came from metadata supplied by the sample provider rather than from assay-based typing.

The CDR3 measures 13 amino acids from cysteine to phenylalanine. The sequence is cut down to CDR3 DNA, 39 bases in frame from base 1. At the junction V is shortened by 1 base and J by 6 bases, with 7 bases in between. The germline V gene provides CDR1 MNHEY and CDR2 SVGEGT. Study-level results and caveats: Clinical and demographic metadata were provided uncurated, with the amount varying by source and participant.

Collaborating institutions collected whole blood in K2EDTA tubes following their own protocols. For TCRbeta analysis, collaborator samples were shipped as frozen whole blood, as isolated PBMCs, or as DNA extracted from either sample type. The chain uses TRBV6-2 or TRBV6-3 and TRBJ2-1, with the D gene call left open. Material for sequencing was peripheral blood. This TCR was sampled from a man between 25 and 39 years old with active or convalescent COVID-19. The CDR3 here reads CASSYYRTNEQFF. DNA sequence: TGTGCCAGCAGTTACTACAGAACCAATGAGCAGTTCTTC.